This entry lists 11 T cell receptor beta chains sequenced from one sample in a study of siplizumab effects on memory and regulatory T cells. Measured with immunoSEQ multiplex PCR; TCRdb has only the in-frame clones, and not every one. This sample yields about 94,000 clones, of which about 93% are seen a single time; 0.3% belongs to the top ten. The sample comprised non-Treg CD4+ T cells sorted from blood. These receptors came from a human donor in good health.

The DNA of the CDR3 is TGTGCCAGCAGTGAATGGGAGGCTTATGGCTACACCTTC. Amino acids: CASSEWEAYGYTF. This chain joins TRBV6-1 and TRBJ1-2; no reliable D call. CDR1 is MNHNS, CDR2 SASEGT, per germline. This CDR3 region has 13 residues. V was pared by 2 bases and J by 5 bases, with 9 bases between.

This chain uses TRBV11-2 with TRBJ2-1; 8 positions agree with TRBD2. V lost 5 bases and J lost 15; bases outside the gene matches: 6. The CDR3 runs 11 residues. Germline lookup yields CDR1 SGHAT and CDR2 FQNNGV. The CDR3: CASSQGTRPFF. CDR3 in DNA: TGTGCCAGCAGCCAAGGGACTAGGCCGTTCTTC.

The chain combines TRBV18 with TRBJ1-1, with D uncertain. Trimming removed 3 bases from V and 1 base from J, with 9 bases in between. The length of the CDR3 is 14 residues. Germline V gene sequence: CDR1 KGHSH, CDR2 LQKENI. CDR3 bases: TGTGCCAGCTCACCGTGGGAGGGGAACACTGAAGCTTTCTTT. Translating it yields CASSPWEGNTEAFF.

J is TRBJ2-3 and V is TRBV10-3, with 7 bases aligning to TRBD2. Germline-derived CDR1 and CDR2 are ENHRY and SYGVKD. Trimming removed 6 bases from V and 3 bases from J; junction bases left unmatched: 3. This CDR3 contains 13 residues. The CDR3 sequence: CAIRLAETDTQYF. For the CDR3, the DNA is TGTGCCATCAGGCTAGCGGAAACAGATACGCAGTATTTT.

J is TRBJ2-4 and V is TRBV29-1; a possible D gene is TRBD2 (5 bases). V shed 1 base and J shed 4 bases, with 14 bases lying between them. CDR1 SQVTM and CDR2 ANQGSEA come from the germline V gene. This CDR3 region has 15 residues. Here the CDR3 DNA reads TGCAGCGTTGAAGCGATACCGGGAATTAAAAACATTCAGTACTTC. Translating it yields CSVEAIPGIKNIQYF. Full variable domain (rest looked up from reference TRBV29-1 and TRBJ2-4): SAVISQKPSRDICQRGTSLTIQCQVDSQVTMMFWYRQQPGQSLTLIATANQGSEATYESGFVIDKFPISRPNLTFSTLTVSNMSPEDSSIYLCSVEAIPGIKNIQYFGAGTRLSVL.

The sample holds one count of this clone. J is TRBJ1-1 and V is TRBV5-4, with a possible D match to TRBD1 (6 bases). The CDR3 loop spans 14 amino acids. CDR1 and CDR2 from the germline V gene are SGHNT and YYREEE (reference sequence). Trimming took off 3 bases at V and 10 bases at J, with 19 bases between the two ends. As DNA, the CDR3 is TGTGCCAGCAGCTCCTACAGGGCCGAATACGGAGCTTTCTTT. Its protein product is CASSSYRAEYGAFF.

As for this clone: This sample includes further DNA sequences coding for the same CDR3. The chain links TRBV2 to TRBJ1-1; the D gene is possibly TRBD1 (5 bases). V lost 8 bases, J lost 1 base, and 11 bases lay in between. CDR1 is SNHLY and CDR2 is FYNNEI in the germline V gene. The CDR3 is made up of 13 amino acids. The chain's CDR3 is CASAGQSNTEAFF. In DNA form, the CDR3 reads TGTGCCAGCGCGGGGCAGTCGAACACTGAAGCTTTCTTT.

V and J are TRBV2 and TRBJ2-1; TRBD2 matches at 14 bases. With 4 bases clipped from V and 2 bases from J, the junction kept 1 base outside the gene matches. The CDR3 spans 16 residues. CDR1 SNHLY and CDR2 FYNNEI come from the germline V gene. CDR3 DNA: TGTGCCAGCAGTGTGGGACTAGCGGGAGCCTACAATGAGCAGTTCTTC. It codes for CASSVGLAGAYNEQFF.

The genes are TRBV7-2 and TRBJ1-2, with D hard to call. V was pared by 0 bases and J by 4 bases, with 6 bases between. The CDR3 length is 13 residues. The germline gives CDR1 SGHTA, CDR2 FQGNSA. The CDR3 nucleotides are TGTGCCAGCAGCTTAGCGGCAGCCTATGGCTACACCTTC. As protein: CASSLAAAYGYTF.

This chain uses TRBV9 with TRBJ2-1; 9 nucleotides line up with TRBD1. Trimming took 2 bases from V and 2 from J; bases not matched to a gene: 8. CDR3 size: 17 residues. Germline lookup yields CDR1 SGDLS and CDR2 YYNGEE. The CDR3 loop is CASSVTTGTGPYNEQFF. In nucleotides, the CDR3 is TGTGCCAGCAGCGTTACGACCGGGACAGGGCCCTACAATGAGCAGTTCTTC.

V usage is TRBV11-2 and J usage is TRBJ2-4; 10 bases map to TRBD1. The CDR3 is 18 residues long. Trimming took 2 bases from V and 6 from J; bases not matched to a gene: 13. Germline V gene lookup returns CDR1 SGHAT and CDR2 FQNNGV. In DNA form, the CDR3 reads TGTGCCAGCAGCTTACTGCGAGGGACAGGGGACTTCTTAAACATTCAGTACTTC. Residues: CASSLLRGTGDFLNIQYF.